Following are 32 T cell receptor beta chains from one sample sequenced in a study of ipilimumab plus nivolumab after autologous stem cell transplantation. Libraries were prepared by immunoSEQ multiplex PCR; TCRdb keeps only in-frame clonotypes and omits some of them. The sample records 20,000 to 30,000 clones, about 82% being singletons. The sequencing here drew on PBMCs, taken in a trial of ipilimumab plus nivolumab as post-transplant consolidation. The receptors shown here come from a male donor with diffuse large B-cell lymphoma.

The rearrangement joins TRBV2 to TRBJ2-2; D ambiguous. The CDR3 is 15 amino acids. Trimming removed 7 bases from V and 0 bases from J, with 12 bases in between. Germline V gene lookup returns CDR1 SNHLY and CDR2 FYNNEI. CDR3: CASKVTVSNTGELFF. The CDR3 DNA follows: TGTGCCAGCAAAGTCACAGTCTCGAACACCGGGGAGCTGTTTTTT.

The V gene is TRBV7-8, the J gene TRBJ1-1; D remains ambiguous. Deletions cut 5 bases from V and 4 bases from J, with 14 bases between. Germline V gene sequence: CDR1 SGHVS, CDR2 FQNEAQ. The CDR3 extends over 14 amino acids. CDR3 coding DNA: TGTGCCAGCAGCCGCTTCGTGAGCGGCACTGAAGCTTTCTTT. Its translation: CASSRFVSGTEAFF.

CDR3 sequence (DNA): TGCAGTGCCACCGTAGGGCATGGCTACACCTTC. Amino acid sequence: CSATVGHGYTF. V usage is TRBV20-1 and J usage is TRBJ1-2, with D uncertain. CDR3 length: 11 residues. Germline lookup yields CDR1 DFQATT and CDR2 SNEGSKA (reference sequence). The germline V and J ends were trimmed by 6 bases and 6 bases, with 11 bases remaining between them.

The chain is built from TRBV19 and TRBJ2-1; 7 nucleotides line up with TRBD2. With 7 bases clipped from V and 7 bases from J, the junction kept 10 bases outside the gene matches. Germline CDR1 LNHDA, CDR2 SQIVND (reference sequence). The CDR3 extends over 14 amino acids. CDR3 DNA sequence: TGTGCCAGTATAGGAAGGGAGGGGCGGAATGAGCAGTTCTTC. Protein: CASIGREGRNEQFF.

The rearrangement links TRBV7-2 to TRBJ2-6; D is ambiguous. The CDR3 has 16 amino acids. Germline CDR1 and CDR2: SGHTA and FQGNSA. Trimming left V 1 base short and J 0 bases short, with 7 bases between. The CDR3: CASSLGSSSGANVLTF. In nucleotides, the CDR3 is TGTGCCAGCAGCTTAGGTTCCAGCTCTGGGGCCAACGTCCTGACTTTC.

In this sample, this clone turned up a few times. J is TRBJ1-5 and V is TRBV5-6, with unresolved D. V was clipped by 3 bases and J by 3 bases, with 10 bases between them. Germline V CDR1 and CDR2: SGHDT, YYEEEE. CDR3 length: 14 amino acids. The chain's CDR3 is CASSSYRYNQPQHF. The CDR3 DNA follows: TGTGCCAGCAGCTCCTACCGGTACAATCAGCCCCAGCATTTT.

This clone was counted a few times. This chain joins TRBV9 and TRBJ2-1; a possible D gene is TRBD2 (5 bases). The V end was cut by 0 bases, the J end by 2 bases, with 12 bases between. CDR3 length: 16 residues. Germline V lookup: CDR1 SGDLS, CDR2 YYNGEE. CDR3 bases: TGTGCCAGCAGCGTAGAGGCGGGCCAAGCCTACAATGAGCAGTTCTTC. Its protein product is CASSVEAGQAYNEQFF. Drawing the rest from reference TRBV9 and TRBJ2-1, the complete variable domain is DSGVTQTPKHLITATGQRVTLRCSPRSGDLSVYWYQQSLDQGLQFLIQYYNGEERAKGNILERFSAQQFPDLHSELNLSSLELGDSALYFCASSVEAGQAYNEQFFGPGTRLTVL.

V is TRBV5-1 and J is TRBJ1-5; D unclear. Trimming cost V 1 base and J 2 bases, with 7 bases left between them. This CDR3 region has 14 residues. CDR1 is SGHRS and CDR2 is YFSETQ in the germline V gene. The CDR3 bases are TGCGCCAGCAGCTTGAGTTCCGGCAATCAGCCCCAGCATTTT. Its translation: CASSLSSGNQPQHF.

V usage is TRBV19 and J usage is TRBJ1-1, with D uncertain. Germline values: CDR1 LNHDA, CDR2 SQIVND (reference sequence). This CDR3 contains 15 residues. V lost 3 bases and J lost 1, with 12 bases in between. The CDR3 region has the DNA TGTGCCAGTAGTATTAGCGGACGGCCGAACACTGAAGCTTTCTTT. This codes for CASSISGRPNTEAFF.

CDR3 nucleotide sequence: TGCGCCAGCAGCGCTCTAGCGGGGAGAGACACCGGGGAGCTGTTTTTT. The encoded protein is CASSALAGRDTGELFF. V gene TRBV5-1 combines with J gene TRBJ2-2, with TRBD2 matching over 9 bases. Germline loops: CDR1 SGHRS, CDR2 YFSETQ. With V trimmed by 4 bases and J by 3 bases, 7 bases remained unmatched. The CDR3 has 16 residues. The full variable domain, its missing parts supplied by reference TRBV5-1 and TRBJ2-2, is KAGVTQTPRYLIKTRGQQVTLSCSPISGHRSVSWYQQTPGQGLQFLFEYFSETQRNKGNFPGRFSGRQFSNSRSEMNVSTLELGDSALYLCASSALAGRDTGELFFGEGSRLTVL.

The chain combines TRBV9 with TRBJ2-1; possible D gene TRBD1, 5 bases. CDR1 SGDLS and CDR2 YYNGEE come from the germline V gene. The CDR3 loop spans 14 amino acids. Trimming stripped 0 bases from V and 2 bases from J, with 6 bases between. As DNA, the CDR3 is TGTGCCAGCAGCGTAGGGGGCGCCTACAATGAGCAGTTCTTC. It translates to CASSVGGAYNEQFF.

The V and J genes are TRBV9 and TRBJ2-5; no clear D gene. This CDR3 spans 14 amino acids. The germline gives CDR1 SGDLS, CDR2 YYNGEE. Trimming removed 0 bases from V and 10 bases from J, with 16 bases in between. The CDR3 DNA sequence: TGTGCCAGCAGCGTAGGACCCGGTGAAGTGGTCCAGTACTTC. Encoded protein: CASSVGPGEVVQYF.

The rearrangement uses TRBV18 and TRBJ1-5; 8 bases agree with TRBD1. This CDR3 is 16 amino acids long. The V gene end was trimmed by 2 bases and the J gene end by 2 bases; junction bases not matched to a gene: 5. CDR1 and CDR2 from the germline V gene are KGHSH and LQKENI. CDR3 protein: CASSPAQTGGNQPQHF. The CDR3, as DNA: TGTGCCAGCTCACCAGCTCAGACAGGGGGCAATCAGCCCCAGCATTTT.

The V gene is TRBV6-4, the J gene TRBJ2-4, with no clear D. The germline V gene encodes CDR1 MRHNA and CDR2 SNTAGT. The CDR3 extends over 13 amino acids. V was pared by 2 bases and J by 9 bases, with 11 bases between. The CDR3 sequence: CASSDPVRGIQYF. CDR3 nucleotides: TGTGCCAGCAGTGACCCAGTTAGAGGCATTCAGTACTTC.

This clone was counted a single time. This sequence joins TRBV11-2 and TRBJ2-1; tentatively, D is TRBD1 or TRBD2 (5 bases each). The CDR3 spans 13 residues. V was cut by 0 bases and J by 8 bases, with 8 bases left in between. In germline, CDR1 is SGHAT, CDR2 FQNNGV. The CDR3 loop reads CASSLDRDDEQFF. The CDR3 DNA sequence: TGTGCCAGCAGCTTAGACAGGGACGATGAGCAGTTCTTC.

Worth noting for this clone: The same CDR3 can be traced to other DNA sequences in this sample. The chain employs TRBV6-6 and TRBJ1-4; no reliable D call. Germline V CDR1 and CDR2: MNHNY, SVGAGI (reference sequence). This CDR3 has 11 amino acids. The V gene lost 6 bases and the J gene lost 7 bases, with 6 bases spanning the gap. CDR3 loop: CASRGGEKLFF. The CDR3 bases are TGTGCCAGCAGGGGTGGTGAAAAACTGTTTTTT.

J is TRBJ1-6 and V is TRBV27, with TRBD1 identical over 9 bases. With 1 base clipped from V and 10 bases from J, the junction kept 14 bases outside the gene matches. The CDR3 runs to 18 residues. Germline-derived CDR1 and CDR2 are MNHEY and SMNVEV (reference sequence). The CDR3 loop reads CASSLLRQGGGKYSPLHF. For the CDR3, the DNA is TGTGCCAGCAGTTTATTGCGACAGGGGGGGGGAAAATACTCACCCCTCCACTTT.

This chain uses TRBV5-5 with TRBJ1-6; possible D gene TRBD1, 5 bases. The V and J ends lost 4 bases and 5 bases respectively, with 13 bases between them. The germline V gene encodes CDR1 SGHKS and CDR2 YYEKEE (reference sequence). The CDR3 runs to 15 residues. CDR3 amino acids: CASSPTTADNSPLHF. The CDR3 DNA sequence: TGTGCCAGCAGCCCAACGACAGCCGATAATTCACCCCTCCACTTT. The variable domain in full, completed from reference TRBV5-5 and TRBJ1-6, reads DAGVTQSPTHLIKTRGQQVTLRCSPISGHKSVSWYQQVLGQGPQFIFQYYEKEERGRGNFPDRFSARQFPNYSSELNVNALLLGDSALYLCASSPTTADNSPLHFGNGTRLTVT.

This clone was seen more than once but under ten times. The rearrangement links TRBV2 to TRBJ1-2; D is unclear. Germline-derived CDR1 and CDR2 are SNHLY and FYNNEI. With 4 bases removed from V and 4 bases from J, the gap between germline ends came to 7 bases. CDR3 length: 12 amino acids. The DNA for the CDR3 is TGTGCCAGCAGTGGGGGTATCTATGGCTACACCTTC. This sequence encodes CASSGGIYGYTF. The whole variable domain, remainder taken from reference TRBV2 and TRBJ1-2, is EPEVTQTPSHQVTQMGQEVILRCVPISNHLYFYWYRQILGQKVEFLVSFYNNEISEKSEIFDDQFSVERPDGSNFTLKIRSTKLEDSAMYFCASSGGIYGYTFGSGTRLTVV.

The V gene is TRBV4-1, the J gene TRBJ2-5; maybe TRBD2 (7 bases). The germline V and J ends were trimmed by 1 base and 5 bases, with 14 bases remaining between them. The length of the CDR3 is 15 residues. Germline V gene sequence: CDR1 MGHRA, CDR2 YSYEKL. This CDR3 reads CASSQGAGATETQYF. CDR3 coding DNA: TGCGCCAGCAGCCAAGGGGCGGGGGCGACGGAGACCCAGTACTTC.

The V call is TRBV11-2, the J call TRBJ2-5, with D possibly TRBD1 on 6 matching bases. Germline assignment: CDR1 SGHAT and CDR2 FQNNGV. Trimming shortened V by 4 bases and J by 3 bases, and 9 bases separated the two germline ends. The CDR3 covers 13 residues. For the CDR3, the DNA is TGTGCCAGCAGCTCCCACAGGGAAGAGACCCAGTACTTC. Amino acid sequence: CASSSHREETQYF.

The chain is built from TRBV5-1 and TRBJ1-2; D gene unclear. Per the germline V gene, CDR1 is SGHRS and CDR2 is YFSETQ. The CDR3 has 15 residues. Trimming took 0 bases from V and 0 from J, leaving 9 bases between them. The CDR3: CASSLAPEANYGYTF. The CDR3 DNA follows: TGCGCCAGCAGCTTGGCCCCGGAAGCTAACTATGGCTACACCTTC.

This chain connects TRBV7-2 to TRBJ1-2; maybe TRBD1 (6 bases). This CDR3 contains 14 residues. V was pared by 1 base and J by 4 bases, with 10 bases between. The germline V gene has CDR1 SGHTA and CDR2 FQGNSA. Here the CDR3 reads CASSLGGAVYGYTF. The CDR3, as DNA: TGTGCCAGCAGCTTAGGGGGGGCAGTCTATGGCTACACCTTC.

The chain combines TRBV6-5 with TRBJ2-5; unclear D gene. This CDR3 comprises 14 residues. V gave up 6 bases and J gave up 4 bases, with 15 bases separating them. Germline loops: CDR1 MNHEY, CDR2 SVGAGI. The CDR3 is CASSPASWGETQYF. The CDR3 nucleotides are TGTGCCAGCAGCCCTGCTTCGTGGGGAGAGACCCAGTACTTC.

This chain connects TRBV13 to TRBJ2-4; unclear D gene. Trimming took 3 bases from V and 5 from J, leaving 8 bases between them. Germline V CDR1 and CDR2: PRHDT, FYEKMQ (reference sequence). This CDR3 contains 13 residues. DNA of the CDR3: TGTGCCAGCAGCTTGGCCGGTCAAAACATTCAGTACTTC. Residues: CASSLAGQNIQYF.

The gene calls are TRBV19 and TRBJ1-4; 12 bases are a match to TRBD1. J lost 8 bases, V lost 4 bases, and 2 bases had no gene match. The CDR3 sequence is 14 residues long. Germline V gene data show CDR1 as LNHDA and CDR2 as SQIVND (reference sequence). Written as DNA, the CDR3 is TGTGCCAGTAGTAGAGGGACAGGGGGCGAAAAACTGTTTTTT. Protein sequence: CASSRGTGGEKLFF.

V is TRBV28 and J is TRBJ1-2, with a tentative D call TRBD1 (5 bases). This CDR3 has 13 amino acids. Per the germline V gene, CDR1 is MDHEN and CDR2 is SYDVKM. V was shortened by 6 bases and J by 5 bases, with 13 bases between the two germline ends. The CDR3: CASRPGPQYGYTF. As DNA, the CDR3 is TGTGCCAGCAGGCCAGGGCCCCAATATGGCTACACCTTC.

V is TRBV5-3 and J is TRBJ2-7; a possible D gene is TRBD2 (7 bases). Being an ORF, TRBV5-3 has a function that is uncertain. The CDR3 has 15 amino acids. Between the trimmed V and J ends, which lost 8 bases and 2 bases, there was a span of 20 bases. The CDR3 DNA is TGTGCCAGCAGCCAATCGGCGGGGGACACCTACGAGCAGTACTTC. Its translation is CASSQSAGDTYEQYF.

The chain employs TRBV6-4 and TRBJ2-4, with no clear D. The germline V gene has CDR1 MRHNA and CDR2 SNTAGT. The V end lost 5 bases, the J end lost 5 bases, and 13 bases lay between the germline ends. CDR3 size: 14 residues. The CDR3: CASSLWAGENIQYF. CDR3 coding DNA: TGTGCCAGCAGTCTCTGGGCTGGGGAAAACATTCAGTACTTC.

In this sample, this clone turned up once. The chain is built from TRBV5-6 and TRBJ2-2; 8 bases align to TRBD2. V shed 0 bases and J 4 bases; nucleotides not matched to a gene: 5. The germline gives CDR1 SGHDT, CDR2 YYEEEE. The CDR3 is made up of 16 amino acids. CDR3 amino acids: CASSLVNGGATGELFF. The CDR3, as DNA: TGTGCCAGCAGCTTGGTCAACGGGGGGGCCACCGGGGAGCTGTTTTTT.

The rearrangement uses TRBV5-1 and TRBJ2-3; TRBD2 agrees at 9 bases. The CDR3 contains 15 residues. The germline V gene encodes CDR1 SGHRS and CDR2 YFSETQ. Trimming at V came to 4 bases and at J to 5 bases, leaving 8 bases not matched to a gene. In DNA form, the CDR3 reads TGCGCCAGCAGCGGGGCAGCGGGGGGAGGAGATACGCAGTATTTT. Protein: CASSGAAGGGDTQYF.

The chain carries TRBV18 and TRBJ1-2; 7 bases are a match to TRBD1. J lost 5 bases, V lost 3 bases, and 12 bases had no gene match. The CDR3 spans 16 residues. From germline, CDR1 is KGHSH and CDR2 LQKENI. As DNA, the CDR3 is TGTGCCAGCTCACCTATCCCCGCCGGGACAGAGTATGGCTACACCTTC. This encodes CASSPIPAGTEYGYTF.